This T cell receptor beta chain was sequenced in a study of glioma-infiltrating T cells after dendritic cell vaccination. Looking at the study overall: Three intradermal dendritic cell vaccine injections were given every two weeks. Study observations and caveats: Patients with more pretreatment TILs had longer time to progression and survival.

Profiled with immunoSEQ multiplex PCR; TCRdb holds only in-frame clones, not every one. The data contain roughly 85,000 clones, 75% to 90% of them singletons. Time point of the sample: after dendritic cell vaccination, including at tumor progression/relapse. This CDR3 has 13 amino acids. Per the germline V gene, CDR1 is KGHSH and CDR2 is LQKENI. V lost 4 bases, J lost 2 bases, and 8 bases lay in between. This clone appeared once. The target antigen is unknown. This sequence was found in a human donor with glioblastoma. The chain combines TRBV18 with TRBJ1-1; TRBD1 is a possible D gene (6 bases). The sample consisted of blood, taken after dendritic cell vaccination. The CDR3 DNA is TGTGCCAGCTCACAACAGGGTAACACTGAAGCTTTCTTT. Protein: CASSQQGNTEAFF.